This T cell receptor (beta chain) derives from a study of early T cells in non-severe SARS-CoV-2 infection. Background on the study: The authors sequenced bulk RNA from unsorted whole blood, leaving chains unpaired. Study conclusions and caveats: VDJdb matching, biased toward anti-spike CD8 responses, missed private and CD4 specificities.

The table lists this clonotype with many counts. The antigen remains undetermined. There are 17 residues in the CDR3. Germline lookup yields CDR1 MNHEY and CDR2 SVGAGI. The V and J ends lost 0 bases and 13 bases, in that order; junction bases with no gene match: 12. Unique molecular identifiers were affixed to single, distinct cDNA molecules. TCRdb passed the 5' RACE reads through MiXCR, listing each CDR3 protein once. The table has roughly 30,000 distinct CDR3 sequences, approximately 6% seen once; the top ten hold 34%. The clonotype originates from an adult who was a healthcare worker with PCR-confirmed SARS-CoV-2 infection or an uninfected control (not recorded which). The chain links TRBV6-5 to TRBJ1-6; 10 bases map to TRBD1. The sequencing used whole blood, collected at baseline. DNA for the CDR3: TGTGCCAGCAGTTACTCCTTCACCGGGACAGGGGTGATCCCCCTCCACTTT. It translates to CASSYSFTGTGVIPLHF.